These 7 T cell receptor beta chains were all obtained from the same sample, sequenced in a study of neoadjuvant anti-PD-1 for oral cavity cancer. Clones were read by immunoSEQ multiplex PCR, and TCRdb kept only the in-frame ones, dropping some. Seen here are roughly 14,000 clones, about 81% observed once, and the top ten hold around 2%. Time point described: after neoadjuvant nivolumab, at surgical resection. Here the sequenced sample was PBMCs, taken after nivolumab (anti-PD-1) treatment. These receptors were collected from a person aged 35-80 years with oral cavity squamous cell carcinoma.

The chain joins TRBV5-1 to TRBJ2-6; D unclear. This CDR3 contains 15 residues. Germline V gene lookup returns CDR1 SGHRS and CDR2 YFSETQ. V dropped 4 bases and J dropped 0 bases, with 8 bases sitting between them. The CDR3 sequence is CASSPGFSGANVLTF. Written as DNA, the CDR3 is TGCGCCAGCAGCCCAGGCTTCTCTGGGGCCAACGTCCTGACTTTC.

The chain couples TRBV13 to TRBJ2-7; the D gene is possibly TRBD2 (6 bases). The germline gives CDR1 PRHDT, CDR2 FYEKMQ (reference sequence). The CDR3 is 17 amino acids. The V end was cut by 0 bases, the J end by 2 bases, with 17 bases between. CDR3 residues: CASSLGLGSAGTYEQYF. CDR3 in DNA: TGTGCCAGCAGCTTAGGCCTCGGGTCAGCGGGTACCTACGAGCAGTACTTC. Filled out from reference TRBV13 and TRBJ2-7, the complete variable domain reads AAGVIQSPRHLIKEKRETATLKCYPIPRHDTVYWYQQGPGQDPQFLISFYEKMQSDKGSIPDRFSAQQFSDYHSELNMSSLELGDSALYFCASSLGLGSAGTYEQYFGPGTRLTVT.

This clone was observed a single time. The gene calls are TRBV11-2 and TRBJ2-7; 8 nucleotides agree with TRBD1. The CDR3 has 13 residues. V lost 4 bases and J lost 6; bases outside the gene matches: 5. Looked up from germline, CDR1 is SGHAT and CDR2 is FQNNGV. CDR3 protein: CASSSGQELEQYF. CDR3 nucleotides: TGTGCCAGCAGCTCGGGACAGGAGCTCGAGCAGTACTTC.

The chain employs TRBV28 and TRBJ1-1, with D maybe TRBD1 (5 bases). The CDR3 loop spans 14 amino acids. The V end was cut by 1 base, the J end by 7 bases, with 13 bases between. The V gene's germline CDR1 is MDHEN and CDR2 SYDVKM. CDR3 amino acids: CASSLSGGTGEAFF. CDR3 coding DNA: TGTGCCAGCAGTTTATCCGGGGGTACAGGTGAAGCTTTCTTT.

The CDR3 reads CASNSKQAFVEQYF. The DNA for the CDR3 is TGTGCCAGCAACTCCAAACAGGCGTTTGTCGAGCAGTACTTC. The gene calls are TRBV6-6 and TRBJ2-7, with D tentatively TRBD1 (5 bases). The V end was cut by 7 bases, the J end by 6 bases, with 19 bases between. CDR3 size: 14 residues. CDR1 MNHNY and CDR2 SVGAGI come from the germline V gene (reference sequence).

The CDR3 here is CASFVPVVGGYTF. The CDR3 bases are TGTGCCAGCTTTGTCCCCGTCGTGGGGGGCTACACCTTC. The chain uses TRBV28 and TRBJ1-2; D not resolved. V was shortened by 8 bases and J by 8 bases, with 18 bases between the two germline ends. The CDR3 runs to 13 residues. Looked up from germline, CDR1 is MDHEN and CDR2 is SYDVKM.

This chain joins TRBV5-6 and TRBJ1-2; no definite D call. The CDR3 spans 14 residues. The V gene lost 0 bases and the J gene lost 4 bases, with 10 bases spanning the gap. Germline V gene data show CDR1 as SGHDT and CDR2 as YYEEEE. The CDR3 reads CASSLEGIRYGYTF. The DNA of the CDR3 is TGTGCCAGCAGCTTGGAAGGGATCCGCTATGGCTACACCTTC.